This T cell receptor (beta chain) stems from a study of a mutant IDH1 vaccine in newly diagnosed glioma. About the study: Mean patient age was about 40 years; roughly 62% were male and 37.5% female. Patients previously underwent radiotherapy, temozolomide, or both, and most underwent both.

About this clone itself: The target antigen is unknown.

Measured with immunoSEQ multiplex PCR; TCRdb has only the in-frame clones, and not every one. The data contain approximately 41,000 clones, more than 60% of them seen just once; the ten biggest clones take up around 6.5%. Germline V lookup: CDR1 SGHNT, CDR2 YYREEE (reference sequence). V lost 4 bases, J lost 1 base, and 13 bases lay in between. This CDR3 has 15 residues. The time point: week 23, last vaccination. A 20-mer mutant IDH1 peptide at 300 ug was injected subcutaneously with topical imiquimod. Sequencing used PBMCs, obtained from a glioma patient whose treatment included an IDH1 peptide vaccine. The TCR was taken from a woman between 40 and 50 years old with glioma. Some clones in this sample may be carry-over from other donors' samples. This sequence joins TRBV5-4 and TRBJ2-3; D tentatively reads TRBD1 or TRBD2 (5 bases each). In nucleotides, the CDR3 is TGTGCCAGCAGCCCGGGGACGGACCGCACAGATACGCAGTATTTT. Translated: CASSPGTDRTDTQYF. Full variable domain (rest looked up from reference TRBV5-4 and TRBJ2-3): ETGVTQSPTHLIKTRGQQVTLRCSSQSGHNTVSWYQQALGQGPQFIFQYYREEENGRGNFPPRFSGLQFPNYSSELNVNALELDDSALYLCASSPGTDRTDTQYFGPGTRLTVL.